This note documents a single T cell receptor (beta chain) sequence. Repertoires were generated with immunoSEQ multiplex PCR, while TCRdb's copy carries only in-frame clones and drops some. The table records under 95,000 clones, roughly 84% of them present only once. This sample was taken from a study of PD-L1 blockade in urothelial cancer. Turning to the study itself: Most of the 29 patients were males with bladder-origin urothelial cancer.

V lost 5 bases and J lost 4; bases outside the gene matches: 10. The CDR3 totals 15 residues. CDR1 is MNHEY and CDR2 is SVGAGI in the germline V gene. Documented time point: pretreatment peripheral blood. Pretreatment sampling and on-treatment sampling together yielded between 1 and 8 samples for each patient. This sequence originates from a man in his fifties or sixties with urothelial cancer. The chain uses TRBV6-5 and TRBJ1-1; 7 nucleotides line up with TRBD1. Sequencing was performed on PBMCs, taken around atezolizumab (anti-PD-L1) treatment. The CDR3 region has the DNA TGTGCCAGCAGTCCTCGGACAGGACTGGCCACTGAAGCTTTCTTT. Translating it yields CASSPRTGLATEAFF.